This T cell receptor (beta chain) comes out of a study of blood T cell repertoires in COVID-19. Assay used: immunoSEQ multiplex PCR; TCRdb lists only in-frame clones, some missing. The data contain around 270,000 clones, roughly 86% of them singletons. The CDR3 has 14 residues. Germline V gives CDR1 LGHDT, CDR2 YNNKEL (reference sequence). With 6 bases removed from V and 6 bases from J, the gap between germline ends came to 15 bases. The chain has TRBV3-1 (or the pseudogene TRBV3-2) and TRBJ2-4; D remains unclear. This receptor was identified in a woman aged 45-60 years with acute or convalescent COVID-19. The sample consisted of peripheral blood. CDR3 loop: CASSAYGRVNIQYF. Written as DNA, the CDR3 is TGTGCCAGCAGTGCCTATGGTCGGGTAAACATTCAGTACTTC.